This TCR beta chain was captured in a study of blood T cell repertoires in COVID-19 (dated by TCRdb to 2018 to 2020). The study in broad terms: Collaborator samples came from the United States, Italy and Spain and covered acute and convalescent phases of COVID-19. The samples were drawn from the first 160 participants of the ongoing ImmuneRACE study and from 950 to 1,500 subjects provided by 6 global collaborators. The sample metadata nearly always contained a de-identified subject ID, COVID-19 status, age in years and sex. Where HLA class I and class II types were available, the types were taken from metadata supplied by the sample provider, not from assay-based typing. The material from the prospective study consisted of cDNA or gDNA derived from T cells, B-cell-depleted T cells, or PBMCs. The repertoires were made available in a free public database intended to serve as a resource for research on the immune response to SARS-CoV-2. Subjects who had been exposed to COVID-19, were actively infected with it, or had recovered from it provided the deeply sampled blood TCRbeta repertoires that made up the dataset.

Trimming at the junction amounts to 7 bases on V and 6 bases on J, and the germline ends lie 13 bases apart. The germline V gene encodes CDR1 MNHEY and CDR2 SVGAGI. There are 13 amino acids in the CDR3, from cysteine to phenylalanine inclusive. Of all the DNA, just the CDR3 is kept, 39 bases in frame from base 1. The immunoSEQ Assay, a bias-controlled multiplex PCR, was used to amplify TCRbeta CDR3 regions from genomic DNA. Under the source paper's analysis protocol: Nucleated cell counts per sample were estimated from amplification of reference gene primers within the assay. Sequence reads were collapsed and filtered to measure the absolute abundance of every unique TCRbeta CDR3 rearrangement. For each sample, productive Simpson clonality was calculated by taking the square root of Simpson's diversity index across productive rearrangements. The clones in this table, taken by TCRdb from immuneACCESS, are in-frame only. Not every clone is retained; where verified, under half of the shortfall comes from an unresolved V gene, and the cause of the rest is unknown. D and trimming come from the DNA, and the V and J calls and clone size come from that table. This sample has 120,000 to 150,000 clones in its table, and around 84% of those were observed once. The ten top clones hold 38% of the sample.

The investigation overall reported the following: The quantity of clinical and demographic metadata differed by source and by participant and was supplied without curation.

This clone came up once. It has no known antigen specificity. Base qualities were left out, and no much larger clone turns up one base away. The collaborating institutions used their own protocols to collect whole blood in K2EDTA tubes. For TCRbeta analysis, collaborator samples were shipped as frozen whole blood, as isolated PBMCs, or as DNA extracted from either sample type. The sequence is built from TRBV6-5 and TRBJ1-5, with the D gene not clear enough to name. The TCR sequence derives from a human donor in a cohort sampled during active COVID-19. Sequenced: peripheral blood. The base sequence is TGTGCCAGCACTGGTGGGAGAACTCAGCCCCAGCATTTT. It translates to CASTGGRTQPQHF.